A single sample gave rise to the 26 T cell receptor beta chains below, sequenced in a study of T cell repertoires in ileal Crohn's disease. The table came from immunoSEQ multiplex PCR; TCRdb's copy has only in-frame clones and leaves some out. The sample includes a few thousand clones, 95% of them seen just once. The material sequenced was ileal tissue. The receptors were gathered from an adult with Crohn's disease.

CDR3 DNA sequence: TGTGCCAGCAGCTTAGACTCAGGGCACGACTACGAGCAGTACTTC. Protein: CASSLDSGHDYEQYF. This chain uses TRBV7-8 with TRBJ2-7, with D perhaps matching TRBD1 (5 bases). The length of the CDR3 is 15 residues. Trimming took off 1 base at V and 3 bases at J, with 13 bases between the two ends. Germline CDR1 reads SGHVS; CDR2 reads FQNEAQ.

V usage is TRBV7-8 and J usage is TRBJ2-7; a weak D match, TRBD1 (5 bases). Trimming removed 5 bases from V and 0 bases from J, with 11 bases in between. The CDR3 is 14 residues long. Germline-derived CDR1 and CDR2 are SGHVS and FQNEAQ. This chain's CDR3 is CASSRLQGSYEQYF. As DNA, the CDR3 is TGTGCCAGCAGCCGACTTCAGGGCTCCTACGAGCAGTACTTC. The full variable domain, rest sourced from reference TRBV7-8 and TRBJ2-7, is GAGVSQSPRYKVAKRGQDVALRCDPISGHVSLFWYQQALGQGPEFLTYFQNEAQLDKSGLPSDRFFAERPEGSVSTLKIQRTQQEDSAVYLCASSRLQGSYEQYFGPGTRLTVT.

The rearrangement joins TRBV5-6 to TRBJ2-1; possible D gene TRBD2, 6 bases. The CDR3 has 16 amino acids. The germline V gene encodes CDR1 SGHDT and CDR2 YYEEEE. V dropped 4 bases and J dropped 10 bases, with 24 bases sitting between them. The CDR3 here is CASSLWWDSGVGEQFF. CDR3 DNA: TGTGCCAGCAGCCTCTGGTGGGACTCGGGCGTGGGGGAGCAGTTCTTC.

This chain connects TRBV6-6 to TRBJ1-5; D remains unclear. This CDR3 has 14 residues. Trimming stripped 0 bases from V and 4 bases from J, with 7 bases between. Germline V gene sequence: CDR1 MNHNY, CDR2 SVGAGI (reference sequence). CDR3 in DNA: TGTGCCAGCAGTTACTCGAGAGGGAATCAGCCCCAGCATTTT. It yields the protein CASSYSRGNQPQHF.

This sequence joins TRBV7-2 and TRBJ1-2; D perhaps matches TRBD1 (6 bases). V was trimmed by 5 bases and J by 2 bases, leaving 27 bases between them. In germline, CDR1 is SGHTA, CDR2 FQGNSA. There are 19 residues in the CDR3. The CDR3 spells CASSVPGVRPTNPNYGYTF. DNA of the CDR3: TGTGCCAGCAGCGTGCCAGGGGTTCGTCCTACAAACCCAAACTATGGCTACACCTTC.

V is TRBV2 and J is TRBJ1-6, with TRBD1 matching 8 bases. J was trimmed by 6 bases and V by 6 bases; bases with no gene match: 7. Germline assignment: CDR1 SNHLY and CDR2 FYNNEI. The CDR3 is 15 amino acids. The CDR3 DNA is TGTGCCAGCAGCCTGGTACAGGGGGGTAATTCACCCCTCCACTTT. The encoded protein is CASSLVQGGNSPLHF.

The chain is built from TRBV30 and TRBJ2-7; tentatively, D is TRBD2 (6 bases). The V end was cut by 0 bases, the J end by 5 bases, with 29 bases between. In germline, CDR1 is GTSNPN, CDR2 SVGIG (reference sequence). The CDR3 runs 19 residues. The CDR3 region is CAWSVLSWDSAAGINEQYF. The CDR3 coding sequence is TGTGCCTGGAGTGTACTTTCTTGGGACTCCGCCGCCGGGATTAACGAGCAGTACTTC. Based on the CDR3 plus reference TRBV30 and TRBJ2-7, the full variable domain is SQTIHQWPATLVQPVGSPLSLECTVEGTSNPNLYWYRQAAGRGLQLLFYSVGIGQISSEVPQNLSASRPQDRQFILSSKKLLLSDSGFYLCAWSVLSWDSAAGINEQYFGPGTRLTVT.

This chain's CDR3 is CASSLATGGVGNQPQHF. As DNA, the CDR3 is TGTGCCAGCAGCTTGGCAACAGGGGGAGTCGGCAATCAGCCCCAGCATTTT. V gene TRBV7-9 combines with J gene TRBJ1-5; 8 bases agree with TRBD1. The CDR3 extends over 17 amino acids. V gave up 3 bases and J gave up 2 bases; unmatched junction bases: 9. The V gene's germline CDR1 is SEHNR and CDR2 FQNEAQ (reference sequence).

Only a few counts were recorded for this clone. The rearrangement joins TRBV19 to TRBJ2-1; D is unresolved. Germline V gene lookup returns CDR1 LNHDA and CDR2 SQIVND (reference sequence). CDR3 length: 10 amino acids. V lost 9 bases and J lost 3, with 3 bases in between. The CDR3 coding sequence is TGTGCCAGCGGCTACAATGAGCAGTTCTTC. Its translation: CASGYNEQFF.

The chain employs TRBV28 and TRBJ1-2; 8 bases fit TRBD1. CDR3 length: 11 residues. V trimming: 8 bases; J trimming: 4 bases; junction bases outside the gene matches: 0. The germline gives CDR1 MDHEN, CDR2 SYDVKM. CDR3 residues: CASGQGYGYTF. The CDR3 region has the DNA TGTGCCAGCGGACAGGGCTATGGCTACACCTTC.

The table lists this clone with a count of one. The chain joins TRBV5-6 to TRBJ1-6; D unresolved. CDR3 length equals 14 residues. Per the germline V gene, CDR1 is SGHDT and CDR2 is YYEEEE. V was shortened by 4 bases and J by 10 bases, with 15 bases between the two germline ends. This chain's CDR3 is CASSQSGGRSPLHF. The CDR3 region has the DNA TGTGCCAGCAGCCAATCGGGTGGGAGGTCACCCCTCCACTTT. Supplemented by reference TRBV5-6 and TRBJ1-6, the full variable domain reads DAGVTQSPTHLIKTRGQQVTLRCSPKSGHDTVSWYQQALGQGPQFIFQYYEEEERQRGNFPDRFSGHQFPNYSSELNVNALLLGDSALYLCASSQSGGRSPLHFGNGTRLTVT.

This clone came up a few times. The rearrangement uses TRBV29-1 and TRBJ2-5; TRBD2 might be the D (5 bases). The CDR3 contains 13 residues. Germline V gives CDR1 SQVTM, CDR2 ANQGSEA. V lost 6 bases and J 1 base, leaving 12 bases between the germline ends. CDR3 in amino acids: CSVSTGFQETQYF. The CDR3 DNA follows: TGCAGCGTGTCCACGGGGTTCCAAGAGACCCAGTACTTC.

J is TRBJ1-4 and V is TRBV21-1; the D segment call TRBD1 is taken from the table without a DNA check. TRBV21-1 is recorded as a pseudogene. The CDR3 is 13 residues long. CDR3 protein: CASSNRSNEKLFF. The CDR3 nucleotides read TGTGCCAGCAGCAACAGGTCTAATGAAAAACTGTTTTTT.

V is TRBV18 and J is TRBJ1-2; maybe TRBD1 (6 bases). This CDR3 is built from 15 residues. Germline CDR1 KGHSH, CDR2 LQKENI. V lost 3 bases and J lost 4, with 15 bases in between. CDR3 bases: TGTGCCAGCTCACCGCTGTCGGACAGTACCTATGGCTACACCTTC. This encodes CASSPLSDSTYGYTF.

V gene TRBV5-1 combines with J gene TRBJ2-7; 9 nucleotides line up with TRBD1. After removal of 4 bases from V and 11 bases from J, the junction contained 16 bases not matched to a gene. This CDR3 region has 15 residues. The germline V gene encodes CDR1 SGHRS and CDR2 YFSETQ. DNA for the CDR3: TGCGCCAGCAGCCCCGGACAGGGGCATCCTTCGGTGGAGTACTTC. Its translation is CASSPGQGHPSVEYF.

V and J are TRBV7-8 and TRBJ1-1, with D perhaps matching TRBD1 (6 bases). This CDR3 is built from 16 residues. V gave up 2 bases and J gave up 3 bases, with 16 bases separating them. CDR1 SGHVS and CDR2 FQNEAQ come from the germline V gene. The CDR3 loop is CASSLRYRATDTEAFF. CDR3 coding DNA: TGTGCCAGCAGCTTAAGGTACAGGGCAACTGACACTGAAGCTTTCTTT.

CDR3: CASSLSGGALTGELFF. CDR3 sequence (DNA): TGTGCCAGCAGCTTAAGCGGGGGGGCCTTAACCGGGGAGCTGTTTTTT. The chain carries TRBV5-4 and TRBJ2-2, with TRBD2 matching over 10 bases. The CDR3 extends over 16 amino acids. CDR1 SGHNT and CDR2 YYREEE come from the germline V gene (reference sequence). V shed 2 bases and J 5 bases; nucleotides not matched to a gene: 6.

The CDR3 nucleotides read TGTGCCAGCAGCGTAAGTGACAGGGAGGTAGAGACCCAGTACTTC. Its protein product is CASSVSDREVETQYF. This rearrangement joins TRBV9 to TRBJ2-5; tentative D call: TRBD1 (7 bases). V lost 1 base, J lost 4 bases, and 14 bases lay in between. CDR1 is SGDLS and CDR2 is YYNGEE in the germline V gene. The CDR3 contains 15 residues.

CDR3 DNA: TGTGCCAGCAGACCCCCGGGACTTGAAACAGATACGCAGTATTTT. Protein: CASRPPGLETDTQYF. The V gene is TRBV7-2, the J gene TRBJ2-3; TRBD2 might be the D (6 bases). Between the trimmed V and J ends, which lost 6 bases and 3 bases, there was a span of 16 bases. The germline CDR1 and CDR2 sequences are SGHTA and FQGNSA. The CDR3 spans 15 residues. The full variable domain, with the rest looked up from reference TRBV7-2 and TRBJ2-3, is GAGVSQSPSNKVTEKGKDVELRCDPISGHTALYWYRQSLGQGLEFLIYFQGNSAPDKSGLPSDRFSAERTGGSVSTLTIQRTQQEDSAVYLCASRPPGLETDTQYFGPGTRLTVL.

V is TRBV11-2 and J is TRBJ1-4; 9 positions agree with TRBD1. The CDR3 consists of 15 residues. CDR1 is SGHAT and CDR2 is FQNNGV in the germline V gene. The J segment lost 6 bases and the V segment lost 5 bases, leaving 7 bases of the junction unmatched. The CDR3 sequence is CASSGRDRADEKLFF. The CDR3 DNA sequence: TGTGCCAGCAGCGGCCGGGACAGGGCAGATGAAAAACTGTTTTTT. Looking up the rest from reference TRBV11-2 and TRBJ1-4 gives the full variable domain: EAGVAQSPRYKIIEKRQSVAFWCNPISGHATLYWYQQILGQGPKLLIQFQNNGVVDDSQLPKDRFSAERLKGVDSTLKIQPAKLEDSAVYLCASSGRDRADEKLFFGSGTQLSVL.

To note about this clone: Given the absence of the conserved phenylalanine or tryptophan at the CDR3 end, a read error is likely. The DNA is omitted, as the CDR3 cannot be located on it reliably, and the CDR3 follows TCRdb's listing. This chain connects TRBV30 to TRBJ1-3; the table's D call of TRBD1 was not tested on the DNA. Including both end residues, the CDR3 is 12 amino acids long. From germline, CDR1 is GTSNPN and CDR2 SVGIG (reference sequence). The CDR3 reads CAWFGTGSRVIV.

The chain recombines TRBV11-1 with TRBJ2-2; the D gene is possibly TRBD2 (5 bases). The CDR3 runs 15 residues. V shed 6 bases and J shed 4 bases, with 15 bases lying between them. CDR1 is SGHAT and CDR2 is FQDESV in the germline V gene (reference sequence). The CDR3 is CASSRSRRGTGELFF. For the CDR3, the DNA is TGTGCCAGCAGTCGCTCCCGACGGGGCACCGGGGAGCTGTTTTTT.

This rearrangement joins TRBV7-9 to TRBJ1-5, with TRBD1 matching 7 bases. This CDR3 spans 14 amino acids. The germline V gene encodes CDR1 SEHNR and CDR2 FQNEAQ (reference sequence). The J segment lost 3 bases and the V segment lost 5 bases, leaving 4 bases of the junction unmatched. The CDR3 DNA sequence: TGTGCCAGCAGCCGGGACAGCATCAATCAGCCCCAGCATTTT. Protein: CASSRDSINQPQHF.

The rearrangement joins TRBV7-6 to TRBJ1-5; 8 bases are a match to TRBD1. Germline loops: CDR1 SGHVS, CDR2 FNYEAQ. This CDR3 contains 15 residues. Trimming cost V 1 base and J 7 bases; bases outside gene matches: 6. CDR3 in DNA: TGTGCCAGCAGCTTAGGACAGGGGACGGGGCAGCCCCAGCATTTT. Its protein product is CASSLGQGTGQPQHF.

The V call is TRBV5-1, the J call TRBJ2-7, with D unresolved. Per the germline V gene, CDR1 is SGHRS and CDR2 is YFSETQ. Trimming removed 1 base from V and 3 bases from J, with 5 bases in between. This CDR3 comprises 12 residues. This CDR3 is CASSLRSYEQYV. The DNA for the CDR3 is TGCGCCAGCAGCTTGAGGAGCTACGAGCAGTACGTC.

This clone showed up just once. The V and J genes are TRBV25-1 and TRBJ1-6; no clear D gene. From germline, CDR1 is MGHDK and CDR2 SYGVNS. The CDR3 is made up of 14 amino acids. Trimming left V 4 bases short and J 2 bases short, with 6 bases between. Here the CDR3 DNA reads TGTGCCAGCAGTGCGTACACCTATAATTCACCCCTCCACTTT. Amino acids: CASSAYTYNSPLHF.